A single sample is the source of the 27 T cell receptor beta chains below, sequenced in a study of blood T cell repertoires in COVID-19. The table came from immunoSEQ multiplex PCR; TCRdb's copy has only in-frame clones and leaves some out. The repertoire holds 53,000 or so clones, with approximately 91% as singletons. Sequencing input: peripheral blood. The receptor set was obtained from a human donor in a cohort sampled during active COVID-19.

The chain employs TRBV6-5 and TRBJ1-1; perhaps TRBD1 as D (6 bases). This CDR3 has 15 residues. Germline V gene lookup returns CDR1 MNHEY and CDR2 SVGAGI. The ends were cut back, 6 bases at V and 2 bases at J, with 16 bases in the middle. The CDR3 loop reads CASREGLQGNTEAFF. The CDR3 coding sequence is TGTGCCAGCAGGGAGGGACTACAGGGTAACACTGAAGCTTTCTTT.

This rearrangement joins TRBV6-1 to TRBJ2-7; TRBD1 matches at 10 bases. The germline V gene has CDR1 MNHNS and CDR2 SASEGT. With 1 base clipped from V and 6 bases from J, the junction kept 3 bases outside the gene matches. The CDR3 consists of 14 residues. CDR3: CASSEGTGGREQYV. DNA of the CDR3: TGTGCCAGCAGTGAAGGGACAGGGGGGCGCGAGCAGTACGTC.

The chain employs TRBV7-8 and TRBJ1-4; D is uncertain. There are 15 residues in the CDR3. Trimming shortened V by 4 bases and J by 3 bases, and 12 bases separated the two germline ends. Germline loops: CDR1 SGHVS, CDR2 FQNEAQ. The CDR3 loop is CASSYLADSNEKLFF. The DNA for the CDR3 is TGTGCCAGCAGCTACCTTGCGGACTCTAATGAAAAACTGTTTTTT.

The rearrangement links TRBV19 to TRBJ1-5; TRBD1 matches at 8 bases. V trimming: 8 bases; J trimming: 3 bases; junction bases outside the gene matches: 9. Germline V gene data show CDR1 as LNHDA and CDR2 as SQIVND (reference sequence). The CDR3 totals 15 residues. CDR3 sequence (DNA): TGTGCCAGTCTAGAGACAGGGGAGACCAATCAGCCCCAGCATTTT. Protein: CASLETGETNQPQHF.

V usage is TRBV3-1 (or the pseudogene TRBV3-2) and J usage is TRBJ2-1; D gene unclear. V lost 1 base and J 6 bases, leaving 4 bases between the germline ends. CDR3 length: 12 amino acids. The germline gives CDR1 LGHDT, CDR2 YNNKEL (reference sequence). Here the CDR3 reads CASSQVVNEQFF. As DNA, the CDR3 is TGTGCCAGCAGCCAAGTCGTCAATGAGCAGTTCTTC.

This chain connects TRBV30 to TRBJ1-1; TRBD1 agrees at 8 bases. Germline loops: CDR1 GTSNPN, CDR2 SVGIG (reference sequence). V shed 3 bases and J 1 base; nucleotides not matched to a gene: 10. This CDR3 contains 16 residues. DNA for the CDR3: TGTGCCTGGAGCTTTAGTGGGGACAGGTCGAACACTGAAGCTTTCTTT. The encoded protein is CAWSFSGDRSNTEAFF.

The chain joins TRBV11-2 to TRBJ1-3; no definite D call. Germline V gene sequence: CDR1 SGHAT, CDR2 FQNNGV. CDR3 size: 16 residues. The V and J ends lost 5 bases and 0 bases respectively, with 14 bases between them. CDR3 in DNA: TGTGCCAGCAGCGCCCAGGCCTTCTACTCTGGAAACACCATATATTTT. This encodes CASSAQAFYSGNTIYF.

The rearrangement joins TRBV7-9 to TRBJ1-3; TRBD1 matches 7 bases. Germline trimming cut 4 bases from V and 0 bases from J; bases unmatched to any gene: 15. The V gene's germline CDR1 is SEHNR and CDR2 FQNEAQ (reference sequence). The CDR3 totals 19 residues. In DNA form, the CDR3 reads TGTGCCAGCAGCTCACCGGCGCCACTTGACAGGGACTCTGGAAACACCATATATTTT. The encoded protein is CASSSPAPLDRDSGNTIYF.

The chain couples TRBV5-6 to TRBJ1-4, with D perhaps TRBD1 (5 bases). Between the trimmed V and J ends, which lost 0 bases and 4 bases, there was a span of 10 bases. CDR1 is SGHDT and CDR2 is YYEEEE in the germline V gene. This CDR3 comprises 15 residues. CDR3 sequence (DNA): TGTGCCAGCAGCTTGGCAGTCGGGGGTAATGAAAAACTGTTTTTT. This sequence encodes CASSLAVGGNEKLFF.

The chain carries TRBV5-1 and TRBJ2-5; perhaps TRBD2 as D (6 bases). CDR3 length: 13 amino acids. V was trimmed by 7 bases and J by 3 bases, leaving 13 bases between them. In germline, CDR1 is SGHRS, CDR2 YFSETQ. This chain's CDR3 is CASGEGGEETQYF. Written as DNA, the CDR3 is TGCGCCAGCGGCGAAGGCGGGGAAGAGACCCAGTACTTC.

The chain combines TRBV5-1 with TRBJ1-1; D is undetermined. Germline CDR1 and CDR2: SGHRS and YFSETQ. Trimming shortened V by 0 bases and J by 1 base, and 7 bases separated the two germline ends. The CDR3 covers 14 residues. The DNA for the CDR3 is TGCGCCAGCAGCTTGGCTTCCAGGAACACTGAAGCTTTCTTT. Protein: CASSLASRNTEAFF. The complete variable domain, with remaining parts taken from reference TRBV5-1 and TRBJ1-1, reads KAGVTQTPRYLIKTRGQQVTLSCSPISGHRSVSWYQQTPGQGLQFLFEYFSETQRNKGNFPGRFSGRQFSNSRSEMNVSTLELGDSALYLCASSLASRNTEAFFGQGTRLTVV.

V is TRBV27 and J is TRBJ2-7; 10 bases line up with TRBD1. Germline lookup yields CDR1 MNHEY and CDR2 SMNVEV (reference sequence). The CDR3 covers 14 residues. Trimming cost V 5 bases and J 3 bases; bases outside gene matches: 4. The CDR3 here is CASSNRDRGYEQYF. Here the CDR3 DNA reads TGTGCCAGCAGTAACCGGGACAGGGGCTACGAGCAGTACTTC.

V and J are TRBV11-2 and TRBJ2-5; 12 bases agree with TRBD2. V dropped 2 bases and J dropped 7; count of bases not matched to a gene: 8. Per germline, CDR1 SGHAT and CDR2 FQNNGV. The CDR3 consists of 16 residues. CDR3 nucleotides: TGTGCCAGCAGCTTACAGCCTAGCGGGGGGGCGGGGACCCAGTACTTC. Encoded protein: CASSLQPSGGAGTQYF.

The V and J genes are TRBV5-5 and TRBJ2-1; 10 bases fit TRBD2. The trim removed 4 bases at V and 8 bases at J, leaving 9 bases unmatched. CDR3 length: 15 amino acids. Germline CDR1 SGHKS, CDR2 YYEKEE (reference sequence). Written as DNA, the CDR3 is TGTGCCAGCAGCGATTGGAGCGGGGGGGACGATGAGCAGTTCTTC. This encodes CASSDWSGGDDEQFF.

This clone was seen only once. The chain joins TRBV3-1 (or the pseudogene TRBV3-2) to TRBJ1-4; D is possibly TRBD1 (5 bases). There are 17 residues in the CDR3. The V gene's germline CDR1 is LGHDT and CDR2 YNNKEL (reference sequence). V dropped 0 bases and J dropped 5 bases, with 16 bases sitting between them. The DNA of the CDR3 is TGTGCCAGCAGCCAAGATCTGGGCGACAGAGCAAATGAAAAACTGTTTTTT. Encoded protein: CASSQDLGDRANEKLFF.

The chain combines TRBV24-1 with TRBJ1-2; D is unresolved. From germline, CDR1 is KGHDR and CDR2 SFDVKD. Trimming shortened V by 4 bases and J by 4 bases, and 15 bases separated the two germline ends. This CDR3 contains 15 residues. The CDR3 is CATSDGDTRLYGYTF. The CDR3 coding sequence is TGTGCCACCAGTGACGGCGACACGCGCCTCTATGGCTACACCTTC.

The genes are TRBV6-6 and TRBJ2-3; TRBD1 matches 10 bases. The CDR3 contains 16 residues. V lost 5 bases to trimming and J lost 3 bases; unmatched junction nucleotides: 8. Looked up from germline, CDR1 is MNHNY and CDR2 is SVGAGI (reference sequence). This chain's CDR3 is CASSLTWGQGTDTQYF. The CDR3 bases are TGTGCCAGCAGTCTAACCTGGGGACAGGGGACAGATACGCAGTATTTT.

The chain carries TRBV6-5 and TRBJ2-1; 7 nucleotides line up with TRBD1. V lost 6 bases to trimming and J lost 1 base; unmatched junction nucleotides: 6. Germline CDR1 MNHEY, CDR2 SVGAGI. The CDR3 loop spans 15 amino acids. The CDR3 region has the DNA TGTGCCAGCAGAAAGGGACAGCTTTCCTACAATGAGCAGTTCTTC. It yields the protein CASRKGQLSYNEQFF.

The gene calls are TRBV14 and TRBJ1-1; no clear D gene. The V gene's germline CDR1 is SGHDN and CDR2 FVKESK. CDR3 length: 13 amino acids. Trimming removed 4 bases at V and 1 base at J, with 7 bases between. CDR3 loop: CASSLSWNTEAFF. CDR3 nucleotide sequence: TGTGCCAGCAGCCTTTCGTGGAACACTGAAGCTTTCTTT.

The V gene is TRBV30, the J gene TRBJ2-3, with D perhaps matching TRBD2 (6 bases). The CDR3 sequence is 16 residues long. Trimming took 4 bases from V and 1 from J, leaving 18 bases between them. CDR1 GTSNPN and CDR2 SVGIG come from the germline V gene (reference sequence). The CDR3 protein is CAWNGASSARTDTQYF. The CDR3 DNA reads TGTGCCTGGAATGGGGCCTCTAGCGCACGCACAGATACGCAGTATTTT.

This CDR3 is CASSPNRDTVVNTEAFF. The CDR3 DNA is TGTGCCAGTAGCCCTAACAGGGATACGGTTGTGAACACTGAAGCTTTCTTT. The chain joins TRBV19 to TRBJ1-1; weak D call: TRBD1 (6 bases). V lost 6 bases and J 0 bases, leaving 20 bases between the germline ends. The CDR3 runs 17 residues. Germline V gene data show CDR1 as LNHDA and CDR2 as SQIVND (reference sequence).

V usage is TRBV11-2 and J usage is TRBJ2-2; D is unclear. Trimming shortened V by 6 bases and J by 8 bases, and 10 bases separated the two germline ends. Germline CDR1 SGHAT, CDR2 FQNNGV. The CDR3 has 12 amino acids. The CDR3 loop is CASRWQRGELFF. CDR3 bases: TGTGCCAGCAGGTGGCAACGAGGGGAGCTGTTTTTT.

This clone has only one observation. The chain uses TRBV7-9 and TRBJ2-1, with 10 positions matching TRBD2. Germline assignment: CDR1 SEHNR and CDR2 FQNEAQ (reference sequence). V shed 0 bases, J shed 9 bases, and the junction held 2 bases outside the gene matches. CDR3 length: 14 amino acids. The CDR3 loop reads CASSLALAGVEQFF. CDR3 nucleotide sequence: TGTGCCAGCAGCTTAGCCCTAGCGGGAGTTGAGCAGTTCTTC.

This clone was counted once. The chain couples TRBV9 to TRBJ2-7; maybe TRBD2 (5 bases). Germline V CDR1 and CDR2: SGDLS, YYNGEE. The CDR3 is 14 residues long. Between the trimmed V and J ends, which lost 2 bases and 0 bases, there was a span of 9 bases. The CDR3 bases are TGTGCCAGCAGCGTGACGGGGAACTCCTACGAGCAGTACTTC. It codes for CASSVTGNSYEQYF.

This clone was seen just once. J is TRBJ1-4 and V is TRBV5-6; D is ambiguous. V gave up 0 bases and J gave up 8 bases, with 14 bases separating them. The CDR3 contains 15 residues. CDR1 and CDR2 from the germline V gene are SGHDT and YYEEEE. CDR3 nucleotides: TGTGCCAGCAGCTTGGGGCCGGGAAACCAGGAAAAACTGTTTTTT. It yields the protein CASSLGPGNQEKLFF. Using reference TRBV5-6 and TRBJ1-4 for the parts outside the CDR3, the full variable domain is DAGVTQSPTHLIKTRGQQVTLRCSPKSGHDTVSWYQQALGQGPQFIFQYYEEEERQRGNFPDRFSGHQFPNYSSELNVNALLLGDSALYLCASSLGPGNQEKLFFGSGTQLSVL.

This chain connects TRBV12-3 or TRBV12-4 to TRBJ1-1; D might be TRBD1 (6 bases). Trimming removed 11 bases at V and 3 bases at J, with 13 bases between. CDR3 size: 12 residues. CDR3 DNA: TGTGCCGGAAGCGGGGGGCACACTGAAGCTTTCTTT. Translated, it gives CAGSGGHTEAFF.

The chain couples TRBV11-3 to TRBJ2-1, with D possibly being TRBD2 (6 bases). V lost 5 bases and J 0 bases, leaving 17 bases between the germline ends. The V gene's germline CDR1 is SGHNT and CDR2 YENEEA. CDR3 size: 17 residues. The DNA for the CDR3 is TGTGCCAGCAGCCTCGGGGTCCGGCGGGACTCCTACAATGAGCAGTTCTTC. Protein: CASSLGVRRDSYNEQFF.